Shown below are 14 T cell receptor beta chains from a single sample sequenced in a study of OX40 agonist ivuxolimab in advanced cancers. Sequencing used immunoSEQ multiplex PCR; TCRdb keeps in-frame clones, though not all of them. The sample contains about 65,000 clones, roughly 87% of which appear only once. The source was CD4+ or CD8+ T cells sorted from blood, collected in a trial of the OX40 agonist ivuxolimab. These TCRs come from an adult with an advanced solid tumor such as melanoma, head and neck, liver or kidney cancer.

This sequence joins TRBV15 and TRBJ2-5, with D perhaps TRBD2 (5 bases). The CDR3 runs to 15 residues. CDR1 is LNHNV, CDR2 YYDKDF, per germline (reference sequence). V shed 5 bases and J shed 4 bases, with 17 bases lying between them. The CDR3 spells CATSRSLKGGETQYF. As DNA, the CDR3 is TGTGCCACCAGCCGATCGCTTAAAGGAGGAGAGACCCAGTACTTC.

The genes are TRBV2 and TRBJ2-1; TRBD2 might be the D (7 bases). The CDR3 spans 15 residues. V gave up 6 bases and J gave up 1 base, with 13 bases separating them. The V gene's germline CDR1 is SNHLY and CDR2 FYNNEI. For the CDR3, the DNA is TGTGCCAGCAGACGGGGGGCCACTTCCTACAATGAGCAGTTCTTC. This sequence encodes CASRRGATSYNEQFF.

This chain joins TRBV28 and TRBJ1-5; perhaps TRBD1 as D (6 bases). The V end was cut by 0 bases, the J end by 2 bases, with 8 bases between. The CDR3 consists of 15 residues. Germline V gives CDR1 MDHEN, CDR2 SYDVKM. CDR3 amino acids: CASSLWGGGNQPQHF. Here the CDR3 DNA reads TGTGCCAGCAGTTTATGGGGGGGCGGCAATCAGCCCCAGCATTTT.

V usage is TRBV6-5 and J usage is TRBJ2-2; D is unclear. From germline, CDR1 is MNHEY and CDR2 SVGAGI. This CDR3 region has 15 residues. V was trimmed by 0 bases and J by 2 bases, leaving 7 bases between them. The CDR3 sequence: CASSYSAANTGELFF. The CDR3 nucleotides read TGTGCCAGCAGTTACTCGGCGGCTAACACCGGGGAGCTGTTTTTT.

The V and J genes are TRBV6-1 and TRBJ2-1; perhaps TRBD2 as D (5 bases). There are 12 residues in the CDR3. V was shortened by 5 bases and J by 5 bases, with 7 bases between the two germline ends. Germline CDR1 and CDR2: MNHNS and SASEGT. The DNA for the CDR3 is TGTGCCAGCAGTAGGCGGGACAATGAGCAGTTCTTC. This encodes CASSRRDNEQFF.

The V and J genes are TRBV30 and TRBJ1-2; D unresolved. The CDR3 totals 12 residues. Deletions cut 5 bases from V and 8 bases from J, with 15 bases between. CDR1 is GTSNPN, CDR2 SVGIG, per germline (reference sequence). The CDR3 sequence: CAWARGEEGYTF. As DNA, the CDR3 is TGTGCCTGGGCCCGGGGAGAAGAGGGCTACACCTTC. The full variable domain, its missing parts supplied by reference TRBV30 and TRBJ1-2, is SQTIHQWPATLVQPVGSPLSLECTVEGTSNPNLYWYRQAAGRGLQLLFYSVGIGQISSEVPQNLSASRPQDRQFILSSKKLLLSDSGFYLCAWARGEEGYTFGSGTRLTVV.

Here the CDR3 reads CASSPPMSQETQYF. CDR3 in DNA: TGTGCCAGCTCACCACCGATGAGCCAAGAGACCCAGTACTTC. The chain employs TRBV18 and TRBJ2-5; no definite D call. V gave up 0 bases and J gave up 1 base, with 6 bases separating them. Germline CDR1 is KGHSH and CDR2 is LQKENI. The CDR3 consists of 14 residues.

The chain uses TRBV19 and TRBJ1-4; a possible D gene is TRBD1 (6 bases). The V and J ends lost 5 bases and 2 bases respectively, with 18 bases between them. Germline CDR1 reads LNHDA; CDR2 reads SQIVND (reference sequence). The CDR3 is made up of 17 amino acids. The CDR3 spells CASSAQRPRGTNEKLFF. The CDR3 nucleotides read TGTGCCAGTAGTGCCCAACGCCCCAGGGGCACTAATGAAAAACTGTTTTTT.

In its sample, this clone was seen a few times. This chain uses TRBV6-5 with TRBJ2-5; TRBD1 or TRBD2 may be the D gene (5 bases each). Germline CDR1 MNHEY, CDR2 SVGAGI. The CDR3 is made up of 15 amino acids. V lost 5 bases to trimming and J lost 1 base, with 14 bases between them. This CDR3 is CASSPGTAIQETQYF. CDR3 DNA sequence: TGTGCCAGCAGTCCCGGGACGGCAATCCAAGAGACCCAGTACTTC.

CDR3 bases: TGCGCCAGCAGCTCGAAGGTAGCGGGGGATGGCTACAATGAGCAGTTCTTC. Amino acid sequence: CASSSKVAGDGYNEQFF. J is TRBJ2-1 and V is TRBV5-1; 9 bases agree with TRBD2. Germline CDR1 and CDR2: SGHRS and YFSETQ. The J segment lost 3 bases and the V segment lost 3 bases, leaving 10 bases of the junction unmatched. The CDR3 has 17 amino acids.

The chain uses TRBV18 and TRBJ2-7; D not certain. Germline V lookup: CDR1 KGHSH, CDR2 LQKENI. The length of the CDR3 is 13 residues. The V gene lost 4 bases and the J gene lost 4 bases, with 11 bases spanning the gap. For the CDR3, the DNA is TGTGCCAGCTCACGGGCAGATCGTTACGAGCAGTACTTC. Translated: CASSRADRYEQYF.

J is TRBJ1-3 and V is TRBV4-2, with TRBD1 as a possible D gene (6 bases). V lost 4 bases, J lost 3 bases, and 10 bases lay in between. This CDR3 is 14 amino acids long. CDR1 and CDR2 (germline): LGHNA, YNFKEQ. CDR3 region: CASSPDSRGNTIYF. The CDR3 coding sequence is TGTGCCAGCAGCCCGGACAGTCGTGGAAACACCATATATTTT.

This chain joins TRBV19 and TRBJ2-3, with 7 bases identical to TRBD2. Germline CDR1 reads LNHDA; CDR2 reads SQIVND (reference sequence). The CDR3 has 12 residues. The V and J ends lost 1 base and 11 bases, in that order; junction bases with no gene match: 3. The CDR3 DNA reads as TGTGCCAGTAGTATAGGGTGGGGGGGGCAGTATTTT. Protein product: CASSIGWGGQYF. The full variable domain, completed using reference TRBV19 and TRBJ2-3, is DGGITQSPKYLFRKEGQNVTLSCEQNLNHDAMYWYRQDPGQGLRLIYYSQIVNDFQKGDIAEGYSVSREKKESFPLTVTSAQKNPTAFYLCASSIGWGGQYFGPGTRLTVL.

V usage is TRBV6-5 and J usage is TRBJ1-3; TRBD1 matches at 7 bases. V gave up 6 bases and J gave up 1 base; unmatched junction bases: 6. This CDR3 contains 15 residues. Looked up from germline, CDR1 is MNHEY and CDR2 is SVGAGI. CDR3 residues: CASSPDRVSGNTIYF. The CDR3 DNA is TGTGCCAGCAGCCCTGACAGGGTATCTGGAAACACCATATATTTT.